The next 14 T cell receptor beta chains were all read from a single sample in a study of blood T cell repertoires in COVID-19. Generated by immunoSEQ multiplex PCR, the TCRdb table keeps only in-frame clones and is missing some. The sample has approximately 230,000 clones, around 88% seen once. What was sequenced was PBMCs or T cells enriched from blood (not recorded which). The receptor set was obtained from a woman aged 45-59 years with acute COVID-19.

This chain links TRBV20-1 with TRBJ2-7; TRBD2 is a possible D gene (6 bases). The germline V gene encodes CDR1 DFQATT and CDR2 SNEGSKA (reference sequence). The V end was cut by 3 bases, the J end by 3 bases, with 15 bases between. This CDR3 spans 14 amino acids. The chain's CDR3 is CSASYRDSSYEQYF. DNA for the CDR3: TGCAGTGCTAGTTACCGGGACTCCAGCTACGAGCAGTACTTC.

CDR3 residues: CSVGASGGSLYNEQFF. CDR3 coding DNA: TGCAGCGTGGGGGCCTCGGGAGGGTCCCTTTACAATGAGCAGTTCTTC. V usage is TRBV29-1 and J usage is TRBJ2-1, with 8 bases identical to TRBD2. CDR3 length equals 16 residues. Germline CDR1 and CDR2: SQVTM and ANQGSEA. V lost 6 bases to trimming and J lost 4 bases; unmatched junction nucleotides: 14.

The chain employs TRBV10-3 and TRBJ1-1, with unresolved D. Germline CDR1 reads ENHRY; CDR2 reads SYGVKD. This CDR3 is 11 amino acids long. With 6 bases removed from V and 0 bases from J, the gap between germline ends came to 2 bases. The CDR3 nucleotides read TGTGCCATCAGCATGAACACTGAAGCTTTCTTT. Encoded protein: CAISMNTEAFF.

The chain combines TRBV29-1 with TRBJ2-3; 7 bases are shared with TRBD2. CDR1 is SQVTM, CDR2 ANQGSEA, per germline. The V and J ends lost 7 bases and 0 bases, in that order; junction bases with no gene match: 10. The CDR3 has 15 residues. CDR3: CSATTRESSTDTQYF. Here the CDR3 DNA reads TGCAGCGCAACTACGCGGGAGTCGAGCACAGATACGCAGTATTTT.

The V gene is TRBV10-2, the J gene TRBJ2-7, with D possibly being TRBD1 (6 bases). Per the germline V gene, CDR1 is WSHSY and CDR2 is SAAADI. The CDR3 has 12 residues. The V end was cut by 7 bases, the J end by 6 bases, with 13 bases between. The CDR3 nucleotides read TGCGCCAGCATCCTGGAAGGGGGCGAGCAGTACTTC. As protein: CASILEGGEQYF.

This chain joins TRBV7-3 and TRBJ2-7; 10 bases match TRBD2. The CDR3 runs 16 residues. V dropped 1 base and J dropped 3; count of bases not matched to a gene: 6. The germline V gene has CDR1 SGHTA and CDR2 FQGTGA. This CDR3 is CASSLSGLAGVYEQYF. CDR3 coding DNA: TGTGCCAGCAGCTTAAGTGGGCTAGCGGGAGTCTACGAGCAGTACTTC.

This chain connects TRBV19 to TRBJ2-2; no clear D. The CDR3 has 12 residues. CDR1 and CDR2 from the germline V gene are LNHDA and SQIVND (reference sequence). V was shortened by 6 bases and J by 5 bases, with 7 bases between the two germline ends. CDR3 loop: CASSPRTGELFF. CDR3 DNA: TGTGCCAGTAGCCCGAGGACCGGGGAGCTGTTTTTT.

This chain joins TRBV6-5 and TRBJ2-1; 8 bases are shared with TRBD2. V was pared by 7 bases and J by 2 bases, with 7 bases of the junction left unmatched. The V gene's germline CDR1 is MNHEY and CDR2 SVGAGI. The CDR3 spans 15 residues. Here the CDR3 DNA reads TGTGCCAGCACCGGGGGGGGCACTGCCTACAATGAGCAGTTCTTC. Its protein product is CASTGGGTAYNEQFF.

The chain combines TRBV11-2 with TRBJ2-1, with D possibly matching TRBD1 (7 bases). This CDR3 region has 15 residues. The V gene lost 6 bases and the J gene lost 8 bases, with 20 bases spanning the gap. Germline V CDR1 and CDR2: SGHAT, FQNNGV. CDR3 in amino acids: CASSAGGGVWDEQFF. The CDR3 DNA follows: TGTGCCAGCAGTGCAGGGGGAGGCGTTTGGGATGAGCAGTTCTTC.

The V and J genes are TRBV29-1 and TRBJ2-7, with 12 bases that match TRBD2. V shed 6 bases and J 1 base; nucleotides not matched to a gene: 4. Germline V gives CDR1 SQVTM, CDR2 ANQGSEA. The CDR3 has 14 residues. CDR3: CSVTGLAGSYEQYF. CDR3 nucleotides: TGCAGCGTCACGGGACTAGCGGGTTCCTACGAGCAGTACTTC.

V and J are TRBV11-2 and TRBJ2-7, with a possible D match to TRBD1 (6 bases). The CDR3 covers 12 residues. The V and J ends lost 6 bases and 6 bases respectively, with 12 bases between them. In germline, CDR1 is SGHAT, CDR2 FQNNGV. DNA for the CDR3: TGTGCCAGCAGTCCTGACAGGATCGAGCAGTACTTC. It translates to CASSPDRIEQYF.

This clone was seen a handful of times. Here the CDR3 reads CASSHSDSTNEKLFF. The DNA of the CDR3 is TGTGCCAGCAGCCATTCGGACAGTACTAATGAAAAACTGTTTTTT. V is TRBV16 and J is TRBJ1-4, with D maybe TRBD1 (6 bases). The CDR3 is 15 amino acids. Germline CDR1 and CDR2: KGHSY and FQNENV. V was pared by 3 bases and J by 2 bases, with 10 bases between.

The CDR3 sequence is CATSRAGTAKGEAFF. The CDR3 DNA sequence: TGTGCCACCAGCAGAGCAGGGACAGCCAAGGGTGAAGCTTTCTTT. The J gene is TRBJ1-1, the V gene TRBV15; 7 bases match TRBD1. The CDR3 has 15 residues. Germline V CDR1 and CDR2: LNHNV, YYDKDF (reference sequence). V shed 1 base, J shed 7 bases, and the junction held 9 bases outside the gene matches.

V is TRBV19 and J is TRBJ1-1, with D possibly being TRBD1 (6 bases). This CDR3 is 15 amino acids long. V lost 3 bases and J lost 4, with 15 bases in between. In germline, CDR1 is LNHDA, CDR2 SQIVND (reference sequence). CDR3 region: CASSIDRRWATEAFF. DNA of the CDR3: TGTGCCAGTAGTATCGACAGGAGATGGGCCACTGAAGCTTTCTTT.